One and the same sample provided the 5 T cell receptor beta chains below, sequenced in a study of blood T cells in healthy people across ages. Next came a second PCR, run for about 7 to 11 cycles, which used a sample-barcoded 5' primer along with a J-beta primer mix. TCRdb recomputed calls from the 5' RACE reads with MiXCR, one row per CDR3 protein. Here the sample spans over 600,000 distinct CDR3 sequences, around 45% being singletons. The sequenced sample consisted of blood. The receptors were sampled from a man older than 75 in good health.

In this sample, this clonotype turned up once. Germline and junction disagree at one end, which may indicate a read error. This rearrangement joins TRBV4-1 to TRBJ2-7, with no clear D. CDR1 is MGHRA, CDR2 YSYEKL, per germline. This CDR3 comprises 13 residues. Here the CDR3 DNA reads TGCGCCAACAGCCACGCTGGTGCCTACGAGCAGTACTTC. Encoded protein: CANSHAGAYEQYF.

The chain has TRBV11-1 and TRBJ2-1; TRBD2 might be the D (5 bases). V lost 8 bases and J 9 bases, leaving 14 bases between the germline ends. This CDR3 contains 12 residues. Germline CDR1 reads SGHAT; CDR2 reads FQDESV (reference sequence). CDR3 DNA: TGTGCCAGCGGCCAAAAAACTAGTGAGCAGTTCTTC. Translated: CASGQKTSEQFF.

This clonotype showed up just a few times. The CDR3 sequence: CASSSRQGAWQETQYF. For the CDR3, the DNA is TGTGCCAGCAGCTCCCGACAGGGGGCTTGGCAAGAGACCCAGTACTTC. V and J are TRBV7-2 and TRBJ2-5; 10 bases fit TRBD1. In germline, CDR1 is SGHTA, CDR2 FQGNSA. V gave up 4 bases and J gave up 2 bases; unmatched junction bases: 7. There are 16 residues in the CDR3.

The J gene is TRBJ2-4, the V gene TRBV7-9; weak D call: TRBD1 (5 bases). Germline V gene lookup returns CDR1 SEHNR and CDR2 FQNEAQ (reference sequence). Trimming took 5 bases from V and 3 from J, leaving 17 bases between them. The CDR3 contains 16 residues. The CDR3, as DNA: TGTGCCAGCAGCCATCACCTGGTGGGGCTCAAAAACATTCAGTACTTC. Its protein is CASSHHLVGLKNIQYF.

This clonotype was seen at least ten times. The J gene is TRBJ2-1, the V gene TRBV20-1; 8 bases align to TRBD2. The CDR3 is 20 amino acids. J lost 0 bases, V lost 3 bases, and 19 bases had no gene match. Germline CDR1 DFQATT, CDR2 SNEGSKA (reference sequence). CDR3 DNA sequence: TGCAGTGCTAGGGAAGCTCCGGGACTAGTCTTTGGAGCCTCCTACAATGAGCAGTTCTTC. Its protein product is CSAREAPGLVFGASYNEQFF.